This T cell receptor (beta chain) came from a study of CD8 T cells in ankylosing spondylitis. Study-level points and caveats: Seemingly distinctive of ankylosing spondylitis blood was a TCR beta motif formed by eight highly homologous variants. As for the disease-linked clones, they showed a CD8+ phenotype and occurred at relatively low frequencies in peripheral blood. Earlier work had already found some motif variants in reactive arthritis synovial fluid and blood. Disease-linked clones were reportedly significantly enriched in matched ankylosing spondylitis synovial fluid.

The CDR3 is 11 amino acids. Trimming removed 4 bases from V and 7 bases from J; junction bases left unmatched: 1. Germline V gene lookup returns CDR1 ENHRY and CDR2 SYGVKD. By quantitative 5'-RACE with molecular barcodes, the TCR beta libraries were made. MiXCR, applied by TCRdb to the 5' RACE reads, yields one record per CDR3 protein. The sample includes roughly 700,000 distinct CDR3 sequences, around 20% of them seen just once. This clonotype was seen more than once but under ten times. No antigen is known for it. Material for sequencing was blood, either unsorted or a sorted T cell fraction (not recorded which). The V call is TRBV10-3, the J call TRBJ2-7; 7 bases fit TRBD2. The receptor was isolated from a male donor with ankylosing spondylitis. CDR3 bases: TGTGCCATCAGTGTGCGGGAGGAGCAGTACTTC. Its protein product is CAISVREEQYF.